Below, 32 T cell receptor beta chains from the same sample are listed, as sequenced in a study of breast tumors, draining lymph nodes, adjacent tissues. The lymph nodes were axillary draining lymph nodes from breast cancer patients. In TCRdb, the multiplex PCR reads were re-called with MiXCR into one record per CDR3 protein. Of under 250,000 distinct CDR3 sequences in the sample, about 32% are singletons; the top ten hold over 1.1%. The sequenced sample was axillary lymph node tissue. The receptor set was obtained from a female donor with breast cancer. Some clones in this sample may be carry-over from other donors' samples.

A note on this clonotype: In this CDR3 the conserved last residue, phenylalanine or tryptophan, is missing, so a read error is likely. J is TRBJ1-6 and V is TRBV7-2; D may be TRBD1 (5 bases). The CDR3 runs to 14 residues. The germline CDR1 and CDR2 sequences are SGHTA and FQGNSA. CDR3 sequence: CAGSLGGAGSPLHL. DNA of the CDR3: TGTGCCGGCAGCTTGGGCGGGGCTGGTTCACCCCTCCACCTT.

This clonotype was found many times. The V gene is TRBV20-1, the J gene TRBJ2-3; no clear D. This CDR3 has 11 residues. V lost 6 bases and J 3 bases, leaving 7 bases between the germline ends. CDR1 and CDR2 from the germline V gene are DFQATT and SNEGSKA (reference sequence). Here the CDR3 DNA reads TGCAGTGCCAGACATACAGATACGCAGTATTTT. Encoded protein: CSARHTDTQYF.

Comments on this clonotype: One base away lies a much larger clone, so this may be a sequencing read error. The V call is TRBV5-5, the J call TRBJ1-5, with D maybe TRBD1 (5 bases). The germline V gene encodes CDR1 SGHKS and CDR2 YYEKEE (reference sequence). CDR3 length equals 13 residues. Trimming took off 4 bases at V and 6 bases at J, with 11 bases between the two ends. The CDR3 protein is CASSRDVPQPQHF. The CDR3 bases are TGTGCCAGCAGCCGGGACGTTCCTCAGCCCCAGCATTTT. Together with reference TRBV5-5 and TRBJ1-5, the CDR3 gives the full variable domain: DAGVTQSPTHLIKTRGQQVTLRCSPISGHKSVSWYQQVLGQGPQFIFQYYEKEERGRGNFPDRFSARQFPNYSSELNVNALLLGDSALYLCASSRDVPQPQHFGDGTRLSIL.

Many counts were recorded for this clonotype. V gene TRBV2 combines with J gene TRBJ2-1; D is ambiguous. The CDR3 is 14 amino acids. The germline V gene has CDR1 SNHLY and CDR2 FYNNEI. Trimming stripped 6 bases from V and 4 bases from J, with 13 bases between. The CDR3 loop reads CASRRTTLYNEQFF. DNA of the CDR3: TGTGCCAGCAGAAGGACCACATTATACAATGAGCAGTTCTTC.

In DNA form, the CDR3 reads TGCAGTGCTAGCTTGCCCAGGGGCGGTGGGAGGATTGGCTACACCTTC. It specifies CSASLPRGGGRIGYTF. The V and J genes are TRBV20-1 and TRBJ1-2; D is possibly TRBD1 (6 bases). Trimming left V 3 bases short and J 7 bases short, with 24 bases between. In germline, CDR1 is DFQATT, CDR2 SNEGSKA (reference sequence). This CDR3 comprises 16 residues.

Many counts were recorded for this clonotype. V and J are TRBV5-5 and TRBJ2-5, with D possibly matching TRBD1 (5 bases). The V end lost 4 bases, the J end lost 4 bases, and 14 bases lay between the germline ends. Germline V gene sequence: CDR1 SGHKS, CDR2 YYEKEE (reference sequence). The CDR3 length is 14 residues. The CDR3 is CASSRGTAGETQYF. As DNA, the CDR3 is TGTGCCAGCAGCAGGGGAACGGCCGGAGAGACCCAGTACTTC.

The chain is built from TRBV25-1 and TRBJ2-3; no firm D call. This CDR3 comprises 13 residues. Germline V gene data show CDR1 as MGHDK and CDR2 as SYGVNS. V shed 4 bases and J shed 1 base, with 6 bases lying between them. In DNA, the CDR3 is TGTGCCAGCAGTGCTACCGGCACAGATACGCAGTATTTT. This sequence encodes CASSATGTDTQYF. Full variable domain (missing parts from reference TRBV25-1 and TRBJ2-3): EADIYQTPRYLVIGTGKKITLECSQTMGHDKMYWYQQDPGMELHLIHYSYGVNSTEKGDLSSESTVSRIRTEHFPLTLESARPSHTSQYLCASSATGTDTQYFGPGTRLTVL.

For this clonotype: Given a much more abundant clone one base away, this may be a read error. The V call is TRBV18, the J call TRBJ1-3; possibly TRBD1 for D (6 bases). The CDR3 contains 15 residues. Germline CDR1 is KGHSH and CDR2 is LQKENI. Trimming stripped 4 bases from V and 6 bases from J, with 16 bases between. CDR3 protein: CASSLSLGALNTIYF. CDR3 DNA sequence: TGTGCCAGCTCACTGAGCTTGGGGGCGCTAAACACCATATATTTT.

Note on this clonotype: This may come from a read error, since a much larger clone is one base off. The chain carries TRBV6-1 and TRBJ1-1, with 9 bases fitting TRBD1. The junction had 8 bases not matched to a gene; V was cut back by 5 bases and J by 7 bases. This CDR3 has 14 amino acids. CDR1 is MNHNS and CDR2 is SASEGT in the germline V gene. CDR3 protein: CASSPQGARGEAFF. The CDR3 nucleotides read TGTGCCAGCAGTCCACAGGGGGCGAGGGGTGAAGCTTTCTTT.

Written as DNA, the CDR3 is TGTGCCAGCAGTGCCCATGGGGTAGGGAACACTGAAGCTTTCTTT. Its protein product is CASSAHGVGNTEAFF. This sequence joins TRBV6-4 and TRBJ1-1; D unresolved. Per germline, CDR1 MRHNA and CDR2 SNTAGT. This CDR3 contains 15 residues. Trimming took off 4 bases at V and 1 base at J, with 13 bases between the two ends.

This clonotype was seen repeatedly, ten times or more. Written as DNA, the CDR3 is TGTGCCATCAGTGATTTGAAGGGGGCGCCCTTTATTAGCACAGATACGCAGTATTTT. Translation gives CAISDLKGAPFISTDTQYF. The chain carries TRBV10-3 and TRBJ2-3; TRBD1 matches at 7 bases. Per the germline V gene, CDR1 is ENHRY and CDR2 is SYGVKD. CDR3 length: 19 amino acids. V lost 3 bases, J lost 0 bases, and 15 bases stayed unmatched.

This clonotype came up many times. V gene TRBV24-1 combines with J gene TRBJ1-2; 8 nucleotides agree with TRBD1. Germline lookup yields CDR1 KGHDR and CDR2 SFDVKD. The CDR3 runs 16 residues. Trimming cost V 7 bases and J 8 bases; bases outside gene matches: 17. CDR3 sequence reads: CATSPSSGGERYGYTF. The CDR3 bases are TGTGCCACCAGCCCCTCTTCAGGGGGCGAAAGGTACGGCTACACCTTC.

About this clonotype: A much bigger clone sits one base away, suggesting this may be a read error. The J gene is TRBJ1-5, the V gene TRBV6-2 or TRBV6-3; 7 positions agree with TRBD1. The junction had 11 bases not matched to a gene; V was cut back by 6 bases and J by 6 bases. CDR3 length: 15 residues. CDR1 is MNHEY and CDR2 is SVGEGT in the germline V gene. CDR3 sequence reads: CASSFSGTEGQPQHF. CDR3 bases: TGTGCCAGCAGCTTCTCCGGGACAGAGGGTCAGCCCCAGCATTTT.

Concerning this clonotype: This may be a read error, as it is one base from a much larger clone. The CDR3, as DNA: TGTGCCACCCATATACGGGGGAGAGGCTACACCTTC. It yields the protein CATHIRGRGYTF. V usage is TRBV6-1 and J usage is TRBJ1-2, with a possible D match to TRBD1 (5 bases). The CDR3 length is 12 residues. Trimming shortened V by 10 bases and J by 8 bases, and 17 bases separated the two germline ends. Germline V gives CDR1 MNHNS, CDR2 SASEGT.

The V call is TRBV20-1, the J call TRBJ2-1, with TRBD2 matching 10 bases. This CDR3 has 17 residues. Germline CDR1 reads DFQATT; CDR2 reads SNEGSKA (reference sequence). V gave up 1 base and J gave up 2 bases; unmatched junction bases: 8. CDR3 nucleotide sequence: TGCAGTGCTAGAGCGGATAGCGGGGGGATCGCCTACAATGAGCAGTTCTTC. Amino acids: CSARADSGGIAYNEQFF.

This clonotype has ten or more counts. This sequence joins TRBV6-5 and TRBJ1-6, with D unclear. Looked up from germline, CDR1 is MNHEY and CDR2 is SVGAGI. Trimming removed 6 bases from V and 2 bases from J, with 14 bases in between. This CDR3 contains 16 residues. CDR3 coding DNA: TGTGCCAGCAGGTCGGAGTCCTTCGCCTATAATTCACCCCTCCACTTT. Its translation: CASRSESFAYNSPLHF.

The chain's CDR3 is CASSLGTSGIGELFF. The CDR3 DNA is TGTGCCAGCAGCTTAGGGACTAGCGGAATCGGGGAGCTGTTTTTT. The V gene is TRBV7-9, the J gene TRBJ2-2; 10 bases line up with TRBD2. This CDR3 comprises 15 residues. V lost 1 base, J lost 7 bases, and 3 bases stayed unmatched. CDR1 SEHNR and CDR2 FQNEAQ come from the germline V gene (reference sequence).

This sequence joins TRBV20-1 and TRBJ2-3; TRBD2 aligns across 15 bases. CDR1 and CDR2 (germline): DFQATT, SNEGSKA (reference sequence). CDR3 length equals 14 residues. V trimming: 5 bases; J trimming: 6 bases; junction bases outside the gene matches: 3. The CDR3 spells CSARGLAGGDTQYF. The CDR3 DNA sequence: TGCAGTGCTCGAGGACTAGCGGGAGGGGATACGCAGTATTTT.

A word on this clonotype: One end of the junction does not line up with germline, which may come from a read error. The rearrangement joins TRBV4-2 to TRBJ2-7, with D maybe TRBD2 (5 bases). The CDR3 contains 12 residues. Germline V lookup: CDR1 LGHNA, CDR2 YNFKEQ. CDR3 protein: CASGRASGEQHF. The CDR3 coding sequence is TGTGCCAGCGGCCGAGCATCTGGGGAGCAGCACTTC.

Note on this clonotype: A much larger clonotype is one base distant, so this may be a read error. The V call is TRBV6-2 or TRBV6-3, the J call TRBJ2-1, with unresolved D. This CDR3 has 14 amino acids. Germline V gene sequence: CDR1 MNHEY, CDR2 SVGEGT. The CDR3 DNA sequence: TGTGCCAGCAGTCACTCGAGGCTGGACAATGAGCAGTTCTTC. Its translation is CASSHSRLDNEQFF.

The V call is TRBV15, the J call TRBJ1-6; D is unresolved. Germline lookup yields CDR1 LNHNV and CDR2 YYDKDF (reference sequence). CDR3 length: 14 amino acids. The ends were cut back, 6 bases at V and 8 bases at J, with 14 bases in the middle. This chain's CDR3 is CATRRFERDSPLHF. The CDR3 DNA follows: TGTGCCACCAGGAGGTTCGAGAGGGATTCACCCCTCCACTTT.

This clonotype was seen many times. The chain combines TRBV5-1 with TRBJ2-2; D is ambiguous. Per the germline V gene, CDR1 is SGHRS and CDR2 is YFSETQ. Trimming left V 4 bases short and J 1 base short, with 11 bases between. This CDR3 spans 15 amino acids. CDR3 DNA: TGCGCCAGCAGCCTCCGGACGCAGAACACCGGGGAGCTGTTTTTT. Its translation: CASSLRTQNTGELFF.

This chain joins TRBV3-1 and TRBJ1-1; no clear D gene. This CDR3 has 13 residues. The germline V and J ends were trimmed by 4 bases and 3 bases, with 9 bases remaining between them. The germline gives CDR1 LGHDT, CDR2 YNNKEL (reference sequence). CDR3 DNA: TGTGCCAGCAGCCCGCAAAAATACACTGAAGCTTTCTTT. Translated, it gives CASSPQKYTEAFF. Supplemented by reference TRBV3-1 and TRBJ1-1, the full variable domain reads DTAVSQTPKYLVTQMGNDKSIKCEQNLGHDTMYWYKQDSKKFLKIMFSYNNKELIINETVPNRFSPKSPDKAHLNLHINSLELGDSAVYFCASSPQKYTEAFFGQGTRLTVV.

Ten or more counts support this clonotype. This could be a read error, since a much larger clone is one nucleotide away. The chain carries TRBV15 and TRBJ2-7; no clear D. The V end was cut by 1 base, the J end by 0 bases, with 10 bases between. The V gene's germline CDR1 is LNHNV and CDR2 YYDKDF (reference sequence). The CDR3 length is 15 residues. CDR3 sequence (DNA): TGTGCCACCAGCAGAGGAGCAGGCAGCTCCTACGAGCAGTACTTC. Protein: CATSRGAGSSYEQYF.

The chain uses TRBV4-1 and TRBJ1-2; no definite D call. CDR1 and CDR2 (germline): MGHRA, YSYEKL. Trimming took 0 bases from V and 13 from J, leaving 18 bases between them. CDR3 length: 14 amino acids. Here the CDR3 reads CASSQDLSEGKATF. For the CDR3, the DNA is TGCGCCAGCAGCCAAGATCTTTCGGAGGGAAAAGCCACCTTC.

This clonotype was seen at least ten times. CDR3: CASSLSGRSYNEQFF. CDR3 nucleotide sequence: TGTGCCAGCAGCTTATCCGGTCGCTCCTACAATGAGCAGTTCTTC. The chain uses TRBV7-3 and TRBJ2-1, with D hard to call. Per the germline V gene, CDR1 is SGHTA and CDR2 is FQGTGA. V lost 2 bases and J lost 0, with 8 bases in between. This CDR3 contains 15 residues.

This clonotype occurred many times. V and J are TRBV3-1 and TRBJ1-2, with 9 bases aligning to TRBD1. With V trimmed by 3 bases and J by 10 bases, 9 bases remained unmatched. Looked up from germline, CDR1 is LGHDT and CDR2 is YNNKEL (reference sequence). This CDR3 is built from 14 residues. The CDR3 coding sequence is TGTGCCAGCAGCCACACCGGGACAGGGACGGTCTACACCTTC. Amino acids: CASSHTGTGTVYTF.

This clonotype was observed many times. The J gene is TRBJ1-4, the V gene TRBV5-1; no clear D gene. This CDR3 comprises 13 residues. Germline values: CDR1 SGHRS, CDR2 YFSETQ. V was trimmed by 9 bases and J by 4 bases, leaving 13 bases between them. DNA for the CDR3: TGCGCCACCCGGTCAAATGATAATGAAAAACTGTTTTTT. It translates to CATRSNDNEKLFF.

Concerning this clonotype itself: This likely comes from a read error, as the CDR3 has no conserved phenylalanine or tryptophan at its end. The chain couples TRBV12-3 or TRBV12-4 to TRBJ2-3; no definite D call. Trimming stripped 3 bases from V and 4 bases from J, with 8 bases between. The CDR3 loop spans 13 amino acids. The CDR3 DNA is TGTGCCAGCAGTTTCCTGGGTCCAGATACGCAGTATCTT. Translating it yields CASSFLGPDTQYL.

The rearrangement links TRBV5-5 to TRBJ2-7, with 12 bases identical to TRBD1. CDR3 length: 14 amino acids. V lost 4 bases, J lost 7 bases, and 6 bases stayed unmatched. The V gene's germline CDR1 is SGHKS and CDR2 YYEKEE (reference sequence). The CDR3 here is CASSGGQGAREQYF. The CDR3 region has the DNA TGTGCCAGCAGCGGGGGACAGGGGGCGCGGGAGCAGTACTTC.

Notes on this clonotype: An end of the junction differs from the germline gene, which may be a read error. This chain joins TRBV14 and TRBJ1-2; D is ambiguous. The CDR3 loop spans 15 amino acids. Germline V gene data show CDR1 as SGHDN and CDR2 as FVKESK. The CDR3 loop reads CASSPETRPGYGSTF. The CDR3 DNA reads as TGTGCCAGCTCACCCGAGACCAGGCCGGGCTATGGCTCCACCTTC.

The gene calls are TRBV15 and TRBJ1-2; TRBD1 matches 8 bases. The germline V gene has CDR1 LNHNV and CDR2 YYDKDF (reference sequence). The CDR3 totals 15 residues. J gave up 2 bases and V 3 bases, and 5 bases lay outside the gene matches. The CDR3 DNA reads TGTGCCACCAGCAGCCCACGGACAGGGAACTATGGCTACACCTTC. Translating gives CATSSPRTGNYGYTF.